This T cell receptor beta chain was sequenced in a study of T-cell memory formation after mild COVID-19. Study information: The TCR clusters were mostly specific to one donor.

This clonotype was counted many times. Its antigen is not known. One entry per CDR3 protein results from TCRdb running MiXCR on the 5' RACE reads. Among around 320,000 distinct CDR3 sequences listed, 28% were seen once. The V and J ends lost 6 bases and 5 bases respectively, with 8 bases between them. CDR1 is SNHLY, CDR2 FYNNEI, per germline. CDR3 length: 12 amino acids. Findings of the study overall: Several responding clones turned up in pre-infection memory, indicating that cross-reactive memory may have taken part. In second-wave clones peaking day 37, SARS-CoV-2 specificity remained unconfirmed.

The TCR comes from an adult woman who had mild COVID-19 (a few samples of this study predate the infection). Cell type and time point are not known. This chain links TRBV2 with TRBJ2-1, with D unclear. The sequencing input was PBMCs or a T cell subset sorted from them (not recorded which). DNA for the CDR3: TGTGCCAGCAGCGGCGGCGACAATGAGCAGTTCTTC. Protein product: CASSGGDNEQFF.